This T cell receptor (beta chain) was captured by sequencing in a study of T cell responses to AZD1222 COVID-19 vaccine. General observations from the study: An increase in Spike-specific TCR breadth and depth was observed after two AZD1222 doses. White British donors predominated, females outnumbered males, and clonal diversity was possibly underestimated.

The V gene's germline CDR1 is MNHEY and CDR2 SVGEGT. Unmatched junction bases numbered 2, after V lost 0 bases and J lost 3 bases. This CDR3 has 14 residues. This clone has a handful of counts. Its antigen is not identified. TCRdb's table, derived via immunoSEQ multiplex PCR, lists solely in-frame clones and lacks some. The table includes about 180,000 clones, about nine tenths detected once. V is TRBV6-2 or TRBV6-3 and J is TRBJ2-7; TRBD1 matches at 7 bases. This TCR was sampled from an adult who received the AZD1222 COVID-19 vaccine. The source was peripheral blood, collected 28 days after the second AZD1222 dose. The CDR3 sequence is CASSYSTGIYEQYF. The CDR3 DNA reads TGTGCCAGCAGTTACTCGACAGGGATCTACGAGCAGTACTTC.